This T cell receptor (beta chain) was obtained from a study of blood T cell repertoires in COVID-19 (dated by TCRdb to the early 2020s). Background for the entire study: Collaborator samples came from the United States, Italy and Spain and covered acute and convalescent phases of COVID-19. The material from the prospective study consisted of cDNA or gDNA derived from T cells, B-cell-depleted T cells, or PBMCs. The dataset comprised deeply sampled blood TCRbeta repertoires from subjects exposed to, actively infected with, or recovered from COVID-19. The repertoires were released in a freely available public database intended as a resource for research on the immune response to SARS-CoV-2. Samples were obtained from the ongoing ImmuneRACE study (first 160 participants) and from 950 to 1,500 subjects provided by 6 global collaborators. The sample metadata nearly always contained a de-identified subject ID, COVID-19 status, age in years and sex. Where available, HLA class I and class II types were obtained from metadata supplied by the sample provider rather than from assay-based typing. Study-level results and caveats: Clinical and demographic metadata were provided uncurated, with the amount varying by source and participant.

Taken from cysteine to phenylalanine, the CDR3 has 13 residues. Of the read, only the CDR3 DNA is kept; its 39 bases are in frame from base 1. The germline V gene provides CDR1 MNHEY and CDR2 SVGAGI. The junction shows trimming of 5 bases on V and 10 bases on J, plus 17 bases between the germline ends. Comment on this clone: What antigen it recognizes has not been identified. Base qualities are not recorded, but no much larger clone differs from it by a single base.

Collaborating institutions collected whole blood in K2EDTA tubes following their own protocols. For TCRbeta analysis, collaborator samples were shipped as frozen whole blood, as isolated PBMCs, or as DNA extracted from either sample type. TCRbeta CDR3 regions were amplified from genomic DNA by means of the immunoSEQ Assay, a bias-controlled multiplex PCR. For the original study's pipeline: The number of nucleated cells in each sample was estimated by amplification of reference gene primers within the assay. To quantify the absolute abundance of each unique TCRbeta CDR3 rearrangement, sequence reads were collapsed and filtered. For each sample, productive Simpson clonality was calculated as the square root of Simpson's diversity index over productive rearrangements. TCRdb obtained this table from immuneACCESS and retained in-frame rearrangements with V and J assigned. These tables miss some clones; where compared with another copy, unresolved V genes account for less than half of the shortfall, and the remainder is unexplained. Clone size and the V and J calls come from that table; the DNA yielded D and trimming. The sample includes about 47,000 clones, with approximately 88% observed a single time. The ten largest clones add up to roughly 15% of the sample.

The clonotype comes from a man in his sixties with active COVID-19. Sequencing input: peripheral blood. The V gene is TRBV6-5 and the J gene is TRBJ2-5; TRBD1 is a weak D gene call, 6 bases matching. CDR3 protein: CASSPSRDIDQYF. At the DNA level, the sequence is TGTGCCAGCAGTCCTTCAAGGGACATTGACCAGTACTTC.